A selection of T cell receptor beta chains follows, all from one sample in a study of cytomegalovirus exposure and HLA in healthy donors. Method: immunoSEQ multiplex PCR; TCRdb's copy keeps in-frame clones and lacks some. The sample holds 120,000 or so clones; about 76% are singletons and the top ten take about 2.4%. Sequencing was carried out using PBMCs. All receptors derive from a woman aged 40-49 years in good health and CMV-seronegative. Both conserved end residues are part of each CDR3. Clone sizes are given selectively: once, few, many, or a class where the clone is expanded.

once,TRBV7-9,CASSPPLARCKQYF
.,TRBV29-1,CSARKTVSYNEQFF
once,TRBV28,CASSSLWIPGVSPYEQYF
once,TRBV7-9,CSSSLETGALYEQYF
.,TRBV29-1,CSVEDLGQASYNEQFF
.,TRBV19,CASSIGQPQEAFF
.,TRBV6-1,CASSPRVTEQYF
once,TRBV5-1,CASSPGTEGYGYTF
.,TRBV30,CAWSSTSQETQYF
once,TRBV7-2,CASSPSDGRNYGYTF
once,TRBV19,CASSNPGQGGTEAFF
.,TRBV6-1,CASRPKAPSTHEQYF
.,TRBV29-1,CSVEQNTEAFF
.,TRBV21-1,CASSKILRGGDTDTQYF
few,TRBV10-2,CASSLNENEKLFF
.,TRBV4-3,CASSQDLGREVPFNNEQFF
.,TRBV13,CASSPRGGEQYF
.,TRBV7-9,CASSLDARDRGFGGYTF
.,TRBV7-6,CASSLLGPAGIGEAQYF
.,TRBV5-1,CASSLGSGSVTDTQYF
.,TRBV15,CATSRDLTLGGGNEQFF
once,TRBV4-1,CASSPSGPDTQYF
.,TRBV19,CASGLATFTDTQYF
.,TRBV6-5,CASSYAAKYEQYF
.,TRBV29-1,CSAEVGSGYTF
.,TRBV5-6,CASSLIMEGSGANVLTF
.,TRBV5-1,CASSFGTDSYEQYF
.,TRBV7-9,CASSVSGKEYEQYF
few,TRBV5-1,CASSPTGAYEQYF
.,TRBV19,CASTERGGLSGGELFF
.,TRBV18,CASSPGSYEQYF
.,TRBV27,CASSTKTGAEKLFF
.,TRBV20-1,CSLQHTDTQYF
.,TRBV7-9,CSSSSRRGGDTEAFF
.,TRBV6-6,CASTERLKETQYF
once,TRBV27,CASSRTGTVTKNIQYF
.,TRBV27,CASRTGGGNQPQHF
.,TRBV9,CASSVTFSGETQYF
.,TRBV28,CASSFLSGTDTQYF
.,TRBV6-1,CASSEEGASGRVGETQYF
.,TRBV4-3,CASSQEGGLASYTGELFF
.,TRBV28,CASSEGGRYGYTF
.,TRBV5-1,CASSLGGGVMNTEAFF
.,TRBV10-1,CASSLSTTASTDTQYF
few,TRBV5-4,CASSLEGYYGYTF
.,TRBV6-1,CASSETDSLLPFRNGDNEQFF
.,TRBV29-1,CSVDVRGLNTEAFF
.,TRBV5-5,CASSRGGTSGNDEQFF
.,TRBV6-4,CASSDSASGTDTQYF